This TCR beta chain was captured by sequencing in a study of CD8 T cells in Susac syndrome. The germline gives CDR1 DFQATT, CDR2 SNEGSKA (reference sequence). CDR3 length: 14 residues. Trimming at V came to 4 bases and at J to 1 base, leaving 6 bases not matched to a gene. Study conclusions and caveats: The study found that Susac CD8+ clonal expansion peaked in TEMRA cells and active patients. Susac-specific public clones numbered about 15 in total CD8+ repertoires (and five in CD8+ TEMRA repertoires).

A word on this clonotype: What it binds is unknown.

An input of 0.5 to 1 ug of RNA was subjected to reverse transcription using random hexamers. MiXCR, applied by TCRdb to the immunoSEQ multiplex PCR reads, yields one record per CDR3 protein. The data contain fewer than 140,000 distinct CDR3 sequences, approximately 94% of them singletons. Sequencing of TCR beta, carried out with a high-throughput approach, was applied to CD8+ and CD4+ T cells from the blood. It was negative isolation that provided the CD8+ and CD4+ T cells, whereas TEMRA cells were enriched by FACS. V and J are TRBV20-1 and TRBJ2-5; TRBD2 agrees at 7 bases. Sequencing used CD8+ T cells from PBMCs. The source of this sequence is a human donor with Susac syndrome. In DNA form, the CDR3 reads TGCAGTGCTAACCCATTAGCGGGCCAAGAGACCCAGTACTTC. This encodes CSANPLAGQETQYF.